The rows below give T cell receptor beta chains drawn from one sample of a study of T-cell reconstitution after alpha-beta-depleted transplantation in children. In TCRdb, the PCR reads were re-called with MiXCR into one record per CDR3 protein. The sample consists of about 610,000 distinct CDR3 sequences, roughly 10% of them appearing once. Sequences were derived from PBMCs from the stem cell graft donor, sampled from the stem cell graft. These receptors came from a human donor who donated a stem cell graft to a child with acute myeloid leukemia. The CDR3 runs from the conserved cysteine through the conserved F or W. The order of the fields is V gene, D gene, clone size, J gene, CDR3 protein, CDR3 DNA. D genes are given only for firm matches. For some rows the clone size is stated as once, few or many, or as a class when expanded; others skip it.

>TRBV19|.|many|TRBJ2-3
CASSPSRDGSLTQYF
TGTGCCAGTAGTCCTTCCCGGGACGGATCCCTTACGCAGTATTTT
>TRBV9|.|few|TRBJ2-1
CASSARVVRYNEQFF
TGTGCCAGCAGCGCCCGAGTTGTCCGATACAATGAGCAGTTCTTC
>TRBV28|.|few|TRBJ2-1
CASTRGVKNEQFF
TGTGCCAGCACTAGGGGGGTTAAAAATGAGCAGTTCTTC
>TRBV28|TRBD1|once|TRBJ2-5
CASSLPTGGGETQYF
TGTGCCAGCAGCCTACCGACAGGGGGCGGGGAGACCCAGTACTTC
>TRBV6-2/TRBV6-3|TRBD2|.|TRBJ2-5
CASTTRTSGRGETQYF
TGTGCCAGCACAACACGGACTAGCGGGAGGGGTGAGACCCAGTACTTC
>TRBV7-3|TRBD2|.|TRBJ2-7
CASTPLAGVSYEQYF
TGTGCCAGCACCCCCCTAGCGGGAGTTTCCTACGAGCAGTACTTC
>TRBV5-1|TRBD2|few|TRBJ2-2
CASSLNPAGGNTGELFF
TGCGCCAGCAGCCTAAACCCAGCGGGAGGGAACACCGGGGAGCTGTTTTTT
>TRBV20-1|.|.|TRBJ2-5
CSAGEVGVSQETQYF
TGCAGTGCTGGAGAGGTGGGGGTTAGCCAAGAGACCCAGTACTTC
>TRBV5-1|.|.|TRBJ2-3
CASSLGAKSTDTQYF
TGCGCCAGCAGCTTGGGCGCCAAAAGCACAGATACGCAGTATTTT
>TRBV30|.|few|TRBJ2-2
CAWRRIGAAGELFF
TGTGCCTGGAGACGTATAGGGGCAGCCGGGGAGCTGTTTTTT
>TRBV7-2|.|many|TRBJ2-1
CASSPDRKAGYNEQFF
TGTGCCAGCAGCCCCGATCGGAAGGCAGGGTACAATGAGCAGTTCTTC
>TRBV5-1|.|few|TRBJ2-7
CASSTGDLAHEQYF
TGCGCCAGCAGCACTGGGGACCTTGCCCACGAGCAGTACTTC
>TRBV6-1|TRBD1|.|TRBJ2-5
CASSLKGAEIQETQYF
TGTGCCAGCAGTCTAAAGGGGGCAGAAATACAAGAGACCCAGTACTTC
>TRBV4-3|TRBD1|many|TRBJ1-1
CASSRDRDVAFF
TGCGCCAGCAGCCGAGACAGGGACGTAGCTTTCTTT
>TRBV7-6|TRBD1|many|TRBJ2-7
CASSLASGGSYEQYF
TGTGCCAGCAGCTTAGCGTCAGGGGGCTCCTACGAGCAGTACTTC
>TRBV28|.|many|TRBJ2-3
CASSLTKRTDTQYF
TGTGCCAGCAGTTTGACAAAACGCACAGATACGCAGTATTTT
>TRBV7-9|.|.|TRBJ2-3
CASSLDITDTQYF
TGTGCCAGCAGCTTGGACATCACAGATACGCAGTATTTT
>TRBV20-1|.|few|TRBJ1-3
CSARGDPGNTIYF
TGCAGTGCTAGAGGAGACCCTGGAAACACCATATATTTT
>TRBV20-1|.|few|TRBJ2-1
CSASFSGQGLTRANEQFF
TGCAGTGCTAGTTTCTCGGGGCAGGGCTTAACTAGAGCCAATGAGCAGTTCTTC
>TRBV5-1|TRBD2|.|TRBJ2-1
CASSPSGRGVDEQFF
TGCGCCAGCAGCCCTAGCGGGAGGGGTGTGGATGAGCAGTTCTTC
>TRBV27|.|few|TRBJ1-1
CASSPGGGWVAFF
TGTGCCAGCAGCCCCGGTGGGGGCTGGGTAGCTTTCTTT
>TRBV14|.|.|TRBJ2-6
CASSPQRGGSGANVLTF
TGTGCCAGCAGCCCTCAAAGAGGGGGATCCGGGGCCAACGTCCTGACTTTC
>TRBV6-2/TRBV6-3|TRBD1|.|TRBJ1-2
CASRNGQVANYGYTF
TGTGCCAGCAGAAACGGACAGGTCGCTAACTATGGCTACACCTTC
>TRBV3-1|TRBD2|few|TRBJ2-1
CASSPRLAGKGLF
TGTGCCAGCAGCCCAAGACTAGCGGGGAAAGGGCTCTTC
>TRBV12-3/TRBV12-4|.|many|TRBJ1-1
CASCFAAGDTEAFF
TGTGCCAGCTGTTTCGCCGCAGGAGACACTGAAGCTTTCTTT
>TRBV12-3/TRBV12-4|TRBD1|.|TRBJ2-7
CASGGQSYEQYF
TGTGCCAGCGGGGGACAGTCCTACGAGCAGTACTTC
>TRBV29-1|.|.|TRBJ2-5
CSVGPYPQETQYF
TGCAGCGTCGGACCCTATCCCCAAGAGACCCAGTACTTC
>TRBV19|.|.|TRBJ1-1
CASRGGRLREAFF
TGTGCCAGTCGGGGGGGGCGGCTTCGGGAAGCTTTCTTT
>TRBV7-3|.|.|TRBJ2-1
CASSPHTYNEQFF
TGTGCCAGCAGCCCCCATACATACAATGAGCAGTTCTTC
>TRBV5-1|.|many|TRBJ2-7
CASSRDGSGYEQYF
TGCGCCAGCAGTCGGGACGGTTCTGGCTACGAGCAGTACTTC
>TRBV7-7|TRBD1|once|TRBJ2-7
CASSLHPTGQGNSYEQYF
TGTGCTAGCAGCTTACACCCTACGGGACAGGGAAACTCCTACGAGCAGTACTTC
>TRBV7-6|TRBD2|.|TRBJ2-1
CASSSVAGDEQFF
TGTGCCAGCAGCTCCGTGGCGGGAGACGAGCAGTTCTTC
>TRBV6-1|.|many|TRBJ2-1
CASALYNEQFF
TGTGCCAGCGCCCTATACAATGAGCAGTTCTTC
>TRBV29-1|.|few|TRBJ1-4
CSVEAFGTGNEKLFF
TGCAGCGTTGAAGCGTTTGGTACAGGGAATGAAAAACTGTTTTTT
>TRBV7-2|.|many|TRBJ2-5
CASSQLETQYF
TGTGCCAGCAGCCAATTGGAGACCCAGTACTTC
>TRBV6-2/TRBV6-3|.|few|TRBJ2-5
CASSPTGYQETQYF
TGTGCCAGCAGCCCAACTGGGTACCAAGAGACCCAGTACTTC
>TRBV3-1|.|.|TRBJ1-2
CASRGGKEAYGYTF
TGTGCCAGCCGGGGGGGTAAGGAGGCCTATGGCTACACCTTC
>TRBV7-3|TRBD2|.|TRBJ2-1
CASSFTTSGRPISYNEQFF
TGTGCCAGCAGCTTCACGACTAGCGGGAGGCCTATCTCCTACAATGAGCAGTTCTTC